The TCR beta chain under discussion was sequenced for a study of T cells in localized non-small cell lung cancer. Clones were sequenced by immunoSEQ multiplex PCR, and TCRdb holds only the in-frame ones, with some missing. The table includes 16,000 or so clones, roughly 87% detected once. Overall study findings and caveats: There was higher T cell clonality in uninvolved adjacent lung than in tumor, and it was highest there. The tumor had only one region sequenced, so heterogeneity remains possible.

Remarks on this clone: Its target is not known.

The origin of this receptor is a male donor aged 60 or over with stage I lung adenocarcinoma. Here the sequenced sample was peripheral blood, taken before any cancer treatment.

CDR3 sequence reads: CASSLLGTGTQYF. The CDR3 bases are TGTGCCAGCAGCTTACTAGGGACGGGGACCCAGTACTTC. J is TRBJ2-5 and V is TRBV11-3; either TRBD1 or TRBD2 may fit D (5 bases each). Trimming pared 2 bases from V and 7 bases from J, leaving 11 bases between. Germline CDR1 SGHNT, CDR2 YENEEA. The length of the CDR3 is 13 residues.